In its sample, the clone carrying this TCR beta chain was seen many times. No antigen is known for it. The data belong to a study of blood T cells in healthy people across ages. Notes on the study in general: Compared with aged donors, long-lived donors showed fewer expanded clones, suggesting selection.

CDR3 length: 17 residues. After removal of 0 bases from V and 6 bases from J, the junction contained 9 bases not matched to a gene. Per the germline V gene, CDR1 is SGHRS and CDR2 is YFSETQ. A second roughly 6 to 11 cycle PCR used barcoded and J-beta primers. TCRdb independently ran MiXCR on the 5' RACE reads; one entry per CDR3 protein. This sample has around 970,000 distinct CDR3 sequences; roughly 50% occur once, and the top ten carry over 20%. The chain combines TRBV5-1 with TRBJ2-1; 10 bases agree with TRBD2. The source material was blood. This TCR was sampled from a woman aged 55 to 70 in good health. The CDR3 reads CASSLDEAGGFINEQFF. CDR3 bases: TGCGCCAGCAGCTTGGATGAAGCGGGAGGGTTTATCAATGAGCAGTTCTTC.